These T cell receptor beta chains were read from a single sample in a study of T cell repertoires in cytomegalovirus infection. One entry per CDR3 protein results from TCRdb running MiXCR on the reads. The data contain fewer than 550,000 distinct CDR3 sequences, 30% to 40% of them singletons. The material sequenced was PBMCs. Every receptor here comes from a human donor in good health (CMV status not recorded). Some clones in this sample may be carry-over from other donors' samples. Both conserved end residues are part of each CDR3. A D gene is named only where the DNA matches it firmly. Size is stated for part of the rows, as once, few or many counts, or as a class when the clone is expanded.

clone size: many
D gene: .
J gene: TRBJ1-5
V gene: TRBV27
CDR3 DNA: TGTGCCAGCAGTTTACTTAGCAATCAGCCCCAGCATTTT
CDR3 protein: CASSLLSNQPQHF

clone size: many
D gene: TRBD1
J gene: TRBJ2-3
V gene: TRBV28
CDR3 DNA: TGTGCCAGCAGTTTTGACAGGGATACAGATACGCAGTATTTT
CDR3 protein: CASSFDRDTDTQYF

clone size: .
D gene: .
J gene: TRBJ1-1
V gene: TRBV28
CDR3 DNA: TGTGCCAGCAGAGTAGCGCCGAGGGTGGGTGCTGAAGCTTTCTTT
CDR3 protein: CASRVAPRVGAEAFF

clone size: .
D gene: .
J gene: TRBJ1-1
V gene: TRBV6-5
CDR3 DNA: TGTGCCAGCAGGAGCTGGGGAAACACTGAAGCTTTCTTT
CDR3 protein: CASRSWGNTEAFF

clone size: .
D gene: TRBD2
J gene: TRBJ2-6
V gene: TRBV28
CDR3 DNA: TGTGCCGGAAGTTCATTGGGGGGGTCTGGGTCCAACGTCCTGACTTTC
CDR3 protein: CAGSSLGGSGSNVLTF

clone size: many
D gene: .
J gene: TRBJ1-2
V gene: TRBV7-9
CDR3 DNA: TGTGCCAGCAGCTTACGGACAGATAACTATGGCTACACCTTC
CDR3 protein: CASSLRTDNYGYTF

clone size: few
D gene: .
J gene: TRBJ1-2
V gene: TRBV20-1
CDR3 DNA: TGCAGTGCCCCAGGCCTACAGGACCGCTCCTATGGCTACACCTTC
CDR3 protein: CSAPGLQDRSYGYTF

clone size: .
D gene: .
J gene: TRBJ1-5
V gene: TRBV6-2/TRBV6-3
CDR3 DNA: TGTGCCAGCAGTTCTTATATAGGAGGTCAGCCCCAGCATTTT
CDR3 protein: CASSSYIGGQPQHF

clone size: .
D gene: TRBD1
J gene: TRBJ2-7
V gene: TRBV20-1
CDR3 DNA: TGCAGTGCTAGAAAGGGACAGGGGGCCAATGAGCAGTACTTC
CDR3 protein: CSARKGQGANEQYF

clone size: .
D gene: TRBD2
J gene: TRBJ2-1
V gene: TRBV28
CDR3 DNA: TGTGCCAGCAATCGGGGGGGGTACAATGAGCAGTTCTTC
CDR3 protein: CASNRGGYNEQFF

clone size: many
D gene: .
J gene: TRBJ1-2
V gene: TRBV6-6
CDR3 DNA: TGTGCCAGCAGTTACGCGGAAACTAACTATGGCTACACCTTC
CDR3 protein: CASSYAETNYGYTF

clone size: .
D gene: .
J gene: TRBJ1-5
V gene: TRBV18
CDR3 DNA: TGTGCCAGCTCACCAGGGACGGTTGACAATCAGCCCCAGCATTTT
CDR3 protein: CASSPGTVDNQPQHF

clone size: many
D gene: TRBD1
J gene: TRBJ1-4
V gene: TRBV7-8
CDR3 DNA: TGTGCCAGCAGCTCGAACTGGGACAGGGGGCTGGGGACAACTAATGAAAAACTGTTTTTT
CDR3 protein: CASSSNWDRGLGTTNEKLFF

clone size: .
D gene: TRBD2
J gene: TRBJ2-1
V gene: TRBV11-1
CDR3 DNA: TGTGCCAGCAGCTTAGATGCTAGCGGGGCCGAGCAGTTCTTC
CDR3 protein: CASSLDASGAEQFF

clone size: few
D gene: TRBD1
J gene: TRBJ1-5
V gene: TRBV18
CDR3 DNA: TGTGCCAGCTCACCACCGGGACAGGGGGTGGGTCAGCCCCAGCATTTT
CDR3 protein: CASSPPGQGVGQPQHF

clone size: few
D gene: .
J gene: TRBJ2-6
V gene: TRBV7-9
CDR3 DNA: TGTGTCAGCAGCTACGCTGCTGGGGCCGGGGCCAACGTCCTGACTTTC
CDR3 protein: CVSSYAAGAGANVLTF

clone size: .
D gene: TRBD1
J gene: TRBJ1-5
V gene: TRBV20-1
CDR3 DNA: TGCAGTGTTGGCAGGGGGCATGGTCAGCCCCCGCATTTT
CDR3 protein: CSVGRGHGQPPHF

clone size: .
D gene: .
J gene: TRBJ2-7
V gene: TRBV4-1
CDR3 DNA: TGCGCCAGCAGCCAAGAATGGGGGTCCCCCTACGAGCAGTACTTC
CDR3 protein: CASSQEWGSPYEQYF

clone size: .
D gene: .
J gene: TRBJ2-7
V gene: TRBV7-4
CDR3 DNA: TGTGCCAGCAGCTTAGGAATAGGGTGGGACGAGCAGTACTTC
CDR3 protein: CASSLGIGWDEQYF

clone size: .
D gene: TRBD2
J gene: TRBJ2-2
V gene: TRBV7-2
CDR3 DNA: TGTGCCAGCAGCGACAGCCCCGCCCTGAGCGGGGGGAGGACCGGGGAGCTGTTTTTT
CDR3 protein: CASSDSPALSGGRTGELFF

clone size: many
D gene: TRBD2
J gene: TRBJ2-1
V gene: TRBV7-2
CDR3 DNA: TGTGCCAGCAGCCCCCGACTAGCGGGGTCAAATGAGCAGTTCTTC
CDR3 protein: CASSPRLAGSNEQFF

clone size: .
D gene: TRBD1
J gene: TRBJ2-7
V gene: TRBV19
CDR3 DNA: TGTGCCAGTAGTATAGATGGCCCGGGACAGAATATCTACGAGCCGTCCTTC
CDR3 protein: CASSIDGPGQNIYEPSF

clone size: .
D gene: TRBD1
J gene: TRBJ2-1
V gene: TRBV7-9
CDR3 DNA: TGTGCCAGCAGCTACGACAGGGGGCATGAGCAGTTCTTC
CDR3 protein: CASSYDRGHEQFF

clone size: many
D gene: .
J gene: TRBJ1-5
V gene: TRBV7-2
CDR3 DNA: TGTGCCAGCAGCACCGGCCAGCCCCCTCAGCCCCAGCATTTT
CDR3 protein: CASSTGQPPQPQHF

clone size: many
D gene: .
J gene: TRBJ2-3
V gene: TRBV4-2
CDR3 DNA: TGTGCCAGCAGCCAAGTTCCCGGTCGGGCAGATACGCAGTATTTT
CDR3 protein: CASSQVPGRADTQYF

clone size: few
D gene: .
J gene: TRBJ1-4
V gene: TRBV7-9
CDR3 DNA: TGTGCCAGCAGCCCCGCGTCGGAAAAACTGTTTTTT
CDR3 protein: CASSPASEKLFF

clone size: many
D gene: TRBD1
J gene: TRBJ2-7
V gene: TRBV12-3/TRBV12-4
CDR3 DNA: TGTGCCAGCAGTTTTGTCCCCCCGGACAGGGCCGTCGGCTACGAGCAGTACTTC
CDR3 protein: CASSFVPPDRAVGYEQYF

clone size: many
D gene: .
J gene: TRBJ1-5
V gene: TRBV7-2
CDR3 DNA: TGTGCCAGCAGCCCCCGGTCAGGCGGAGGTCAGCCCCAGCATTTT
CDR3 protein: CASSPRSGGGQPQHF

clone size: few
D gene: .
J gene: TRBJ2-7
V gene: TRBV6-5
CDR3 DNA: TGTGCCAGCAGTTACAAGGGGGCCTACGAGCAGTACTTC
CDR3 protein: CASSYKGAYEQYF

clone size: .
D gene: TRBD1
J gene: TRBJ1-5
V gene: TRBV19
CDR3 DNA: TGTGCCAGTAGTATTGGGACAGGAAGCGGGAAAGCTGGAAGCAATCAGCCCCAGCATTTT
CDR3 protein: CASSIGTGSGKAGSNQPQHF

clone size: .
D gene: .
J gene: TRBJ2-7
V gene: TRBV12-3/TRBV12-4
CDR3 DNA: TGTGCCAGCAGTGGCACCGGGCAGTACTTC
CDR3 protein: CASSGTGQYF

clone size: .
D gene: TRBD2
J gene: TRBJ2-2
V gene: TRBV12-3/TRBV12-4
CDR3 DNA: TGTGCCAGCAGTTTCACTAGCGGGGGAAGAACCGGGGAGCTGTTTTTT
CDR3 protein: CASSFTSGGRTGELFF

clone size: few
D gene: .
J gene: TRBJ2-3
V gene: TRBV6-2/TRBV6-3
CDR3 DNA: TGTGCCAGCAGTTCCGCCCCCGCTGATACGCAGTATTTT
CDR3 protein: CASSSAPADTQYF

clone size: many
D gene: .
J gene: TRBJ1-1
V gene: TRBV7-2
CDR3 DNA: TGTGCCAGCAGCTTCTCGGGGATCACTGAAGCTTTCTTT
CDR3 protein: CASSFSGITEAFF

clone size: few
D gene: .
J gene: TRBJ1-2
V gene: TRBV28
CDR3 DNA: TGTGCCAGCATGGACCAGGCAACCTATGGCTACACCTTC
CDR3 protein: CASMDQATYGYTF

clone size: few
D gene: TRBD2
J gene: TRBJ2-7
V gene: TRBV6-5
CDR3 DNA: TGTGCCACGCGGGACAGACTGGGACTAGCGGGGGATCCCTACGAGCAGTACTTC
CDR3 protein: CATRDRLGLAGDPYEQYF

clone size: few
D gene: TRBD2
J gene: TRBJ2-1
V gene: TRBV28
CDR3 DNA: TGTGCCAGCAGTTTATCGGGTAGCGGGGGATACAATGAGCAGTTCTTC
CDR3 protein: CASSLSGSGGYNEQFF

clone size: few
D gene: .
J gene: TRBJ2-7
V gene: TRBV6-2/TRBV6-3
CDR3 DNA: TGTGCCAGCAGTTACTGGGACCGGCACGAGCAGTACTTC
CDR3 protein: CASSYWDRHEQYF

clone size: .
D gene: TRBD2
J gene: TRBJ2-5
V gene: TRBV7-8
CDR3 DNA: TGTGCCAGCAGCCTTTGCGGGGGGGTGCAAGAGCCCCAGTACTTC
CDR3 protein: CASSLCGGVQEPQYF

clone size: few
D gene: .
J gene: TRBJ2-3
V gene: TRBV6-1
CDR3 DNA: TGTGCCAGCAGCCCCGGCAGGGGAGGTACGCAGTATTTT
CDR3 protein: CASSPGRGGTQYF

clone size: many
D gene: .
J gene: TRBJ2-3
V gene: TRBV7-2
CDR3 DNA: TGTGCCAGCAGCCCCCCGGCGGGAGATACGCAGTATTTT
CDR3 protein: CASSPPAGDTQYF

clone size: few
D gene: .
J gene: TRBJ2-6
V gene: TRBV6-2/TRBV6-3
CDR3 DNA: TGTGCCAGCAGTTACGGTCGGGGCCCCACTGGGGCCAACGTCCTGACTTTC
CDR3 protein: CASSYGRGPTGANVLTF

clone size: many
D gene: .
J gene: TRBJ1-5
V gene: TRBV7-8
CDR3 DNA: TGTGCCAGCAGCTTAGAGGGAAGGAATCAGCCCCAGCATTTT
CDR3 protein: CASSLEGRNQPQHF

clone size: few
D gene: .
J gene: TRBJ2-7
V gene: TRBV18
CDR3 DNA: TGTGCCAGCTCACCACCCTTCGACAGCTACGAGCAGTACTTC
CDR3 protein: CASSPPFDSYEQYF

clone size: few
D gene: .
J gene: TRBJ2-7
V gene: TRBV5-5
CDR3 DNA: TGTGCCAGCAGCTTGGGACAGGAGGGTTACTACGAGCAGTACTTC
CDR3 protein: CASSLGQEGYYEQYF

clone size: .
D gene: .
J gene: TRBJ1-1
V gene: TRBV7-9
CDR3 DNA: TGTGCCAGCAGCAGTCCCAACGGGGCTGAAGCTTTCTTT
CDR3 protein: CASSSPNGAEAFF

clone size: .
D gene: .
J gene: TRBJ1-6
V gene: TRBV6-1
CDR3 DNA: TGTGCCAGCAGTTGGCCACATAATTCACCCCTCCACTTT
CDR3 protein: CASSWPHNSPLHF

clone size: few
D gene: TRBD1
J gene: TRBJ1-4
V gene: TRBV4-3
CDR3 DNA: TGCGCCAGCAGCCAAAACAGGGGGCGCGGTGAAAAACTGTTTTTT
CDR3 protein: CASSQNRGRGEKLFF

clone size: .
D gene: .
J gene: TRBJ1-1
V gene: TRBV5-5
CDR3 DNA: TGTGCCAGCAGCGGACACGGTCTCGCTGAAGCTTTCTTT
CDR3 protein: CASSGHGLAEAFF

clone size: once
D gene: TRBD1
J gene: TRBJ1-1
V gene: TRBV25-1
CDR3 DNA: TGTGCCAGCAGTGGCCCACCGACAGGGCGCGCTTTCTTT
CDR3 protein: CASSGPPTGRAFF

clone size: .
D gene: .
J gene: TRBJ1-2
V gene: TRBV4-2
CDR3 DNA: TGTGCCAGCAGCCGAGACGAGGCAGCTAACTATGGCTACACCTTC
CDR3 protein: CASSRDEAANYGYTF

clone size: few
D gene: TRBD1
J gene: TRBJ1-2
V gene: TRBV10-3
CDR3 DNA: TGTGCCATCAGTGAGGACAGGGGCCGTTGGGCTAACTATGGCTACACCTTC
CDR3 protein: CAISEDRGRWANYGYTF

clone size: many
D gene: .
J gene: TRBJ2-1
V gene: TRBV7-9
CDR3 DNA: TGTGCCAGCAGCCTGGGGGTTGAGCAGTTCTTC
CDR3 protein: CASSLGVEQFF

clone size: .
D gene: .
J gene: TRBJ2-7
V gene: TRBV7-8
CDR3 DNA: TGTGCCATCAGCTTAGGCGTGACAGTAACCTACGAGCAGTCCTTC
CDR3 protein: CAISLGVTVTYEQSF

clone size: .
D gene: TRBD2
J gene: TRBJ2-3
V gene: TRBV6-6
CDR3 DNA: TGTGCCAGCAACCTTAGCGGGGGGTCGCAGGATACGCAGTATTTT
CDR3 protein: CASNLSGGSQDTQYF